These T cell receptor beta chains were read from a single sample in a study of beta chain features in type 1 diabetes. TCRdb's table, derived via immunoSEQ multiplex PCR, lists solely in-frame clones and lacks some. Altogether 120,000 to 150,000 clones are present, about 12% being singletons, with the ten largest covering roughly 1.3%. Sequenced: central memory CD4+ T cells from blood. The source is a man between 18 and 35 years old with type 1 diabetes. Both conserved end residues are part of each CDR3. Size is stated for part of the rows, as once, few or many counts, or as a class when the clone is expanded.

CASSYNGPNQPQHF TRBV6-6 .
CAWRPSGAWETQYF TRBV30 .
CASSPRGAASTDTQYF TRBV27 .
CASSPGTLGNQPQHF TRBV18 few
CASSLQGSKNIQYF TRBV5-6 many
CASSLEGLTNSPLHF TRBV5-6 few
CASSIRDSDYNEQFF TRBV6-1 many
CASNRRGSVLEQFF TRBV2 few
CASSLEGSDNEQFF TRBV7-2 .
CASSRGPSSDNEQFF TRBV11-3 few
CATSRGPTGRTDTQYF TRBV15 .
CASSVGTLTYEQYF TRBV9 few
CSVGPTGIPGEKLFF TRBV29-1 .
CAWRTWTGRAQYF TRBV30 few
CASSQVRSSGGRQFF TRBV14 .
CASSQSSWGYTF TRBV14 .
CASSLGEWTEAFF TRBV5-6 few
CASSNGGSYEQYF TRBV19 few
CASSPWIAGSTDTQYF TRBV14 .
CASSGEDTLEKLFF TRBV6-1 few